Following are 18 T cell receptor beta chains from one sample sequenced in a study of blood T cell repertoires in COVID-19. TCRdb's table, derived via immunoSEQ multiplex PCR, lists solely in-frame clones and lacks some. The data contain approximately 240,000 clones, around nine tenths of them seen just once; the ten biggest clones take up 2% to 2.5%. Specimen: peripheral blood. The receptors come from a woman aged 40 to 50 who had recovered from COVID-19.

The chain joins TRBV5-5 to TRBJ1-4; tentative D call: TRBD1 (6 bases). Between the trimmed V and J ends, which lost 0 bases and 4 bases, there was a span of 10 bases. The germline V gene encodes CDR1 SGHKS and CDR2 YYEKEE (reference sequence). The CDR3 totals 15 residues. CDR3 residues: CASSLVPGVNEKLFF. The CDR3 bases are TGTGCCAGCAGCTTGGTTCCAGGGGTTAATGAAAAACTGTTTTTT.

DNA of the CDR3: TGCGCCAGCAGCCAAGGATTTTTGGACAGTCGGGTGATATACGGCGAGCAGTACTTC. It yields the protein CASSQGFLDSRVIYGEQYF. V usage is TRBV4-3 and J usage is TRBJ2-7, with a weak D call TRBD1 (6 bases). Germline loops: CDR1 LGHNA, CDR2 YSLEER. The CDR3 loop spans 19 amino acids. V lost 1 base and J lost 6, with 28 bases in between.

The chain carries TRBV29-1 and TRBJ2-3; D is possibly TRBD1 (6 bases). Trimming pared 1 base from V and 4 bases from J, leaving 6 bases between. This CDR3 contains 12 residues. Germline V gene lookup returns CDR1 SQVTM and CDR2 ANQGSEA. CDR3 region: CSVEGQADTQYF. For the CDR3, the DNA is TGCAGCGTTGAAGGACAGGCAGATACGCAGTATTTT.

The chain links TRBV6-2 or TRBV6-3 to TRBJ2-7; no definite D call. Trimming stripped 0 bases from V and 0 bases from J, with 12 bases between. The CDR3 is 16 amino acids. CDR1 and CDR2 (germline): MNHEY, SVGEGT. The CDR3: CASSYSRSLLSYEQYF. In DNA form, the CDR3 reads TGTGCCAGCAGTTACTCACGGTCCCTACTCTCCTACGAGCAGTACTTC.

The chain links TRBV7-9 to TRBJ1-1; tentative D call: TRBD1 (6 bases). The CDR3 covers 15 residues. Trimming pared 3 bases from V and 1 base from J, leaving 12 bases between. Germline V gene data show CDR1 as SEHNR and CDR2 as FQNEAQ (reference sequence). CDR3 DNA sequence: TGTGCCAGCAGCTTCTACTCGACAGGGAACACTGAAGCTTTCTTT. Protein sequence: CASSFYSTGNTEAFF.

This clone has a single count. The genes are TRBV11-3 and TRBJ2-1; D gene ambiguous. Per the germline V gene, CDR1 is SGHNT and CDR2 is YENEEA. This CDR3 region has 14 residues. The V and J ends lost 0 bases and 4 bases respectively, with 7 bases between them. The CDR3 region is CASSLDSAYNEQFF. CDR3 nucleotides: TGTGCCAGCAGCTTAGATTCCGCGTACAATGAGCAGTTCTTC.

A single count supports this clone. The CDR3 DNA reads as TGCGCCAGCAGTGCCACCGGGACAACTCGTGAAAAACTGTTTTTT. The encoded protein is CASSATGTTREKLFF. V and J are TRBV10-2 and TRBJ1-4, with D possibly TRBD1 on 6 matching bases. V gave up 4 bases and J gave up 7 bases, with 16 bases separating them. The CDR3 consists of 15 residues. Germline V gene lookup returns CDR1 WSHSY and CDR2 SAAADI.

CDR3 coding DNA: TGTGCCAGCAGCGGACGGACTAGCGGGATGACAGATACGCAGTATTTT. Translated: CASSGRTSGMTDTQYF. V and J are TRBV5-5 and TRBJ2-3; 12 positions match TRBD2. Germline V gene lookup returns CDR1 SGHKS and CDR2 YYEKEE (reference sequence). After removal of 4 bases from V and 3 bases from J, the junction contained 6 bases not matched to a gene. The CDR3 runs to 16 residues.

The CDR3 DNA sequence: TGTGCCAGCAGTTACGCTACAGGGTTGAGCTCCTACAATGAGCAGTTCTTC. Its translation is CASSYATGLSSYNEQFF. This chain connects TRBV6-2 or TRBV6-3 to TRBJ2-1; tentatively, D is TRBD1 (6 bases). The CDR3 sequence is 17 residues long. The germline V gene has CDR1 MNHEY and CDR2 SVGEGT. The ends were cut back, 2 bases at V and 0 bases at J, with 14 bases in the middle.

The chain links TRBV27 to TRBJ2-1; 9 bases are a match to TRBD2. The germline V gene encodes CDR1 MNHEY and CDR2 SMNVEV (reference sequence). J lost 3 bases, V lost 4 bases, and 10 bases had no gene match. The CDR3 spans 17 residues. CDR3 in DNA: TGTGCCAGCAGTTCGAGGAAAGCGGGAGGCCACTACAATGAGCAGTTCTTC. It codes for CASSSRKAGGHYNEQFF.

This clone appeared a single time. The chain combines TRBV19 with TRBJ2-4; 8 bases match TRBD2. Losses at the gene ends were 7 bases for V and 7 bases for J; bases not matched to a gene: 9. The germline CDR1 and CDR2 sequences are LNHDA and SQIVND (reference sequence). This CDR3 comprises 14 residues. CDR3 nucleotides: TGTGCCAGTAAGGGCTCCCCGGGGGGGAACATTCAGTACTTC. This sequence encodes CASKGSPGGNIQYF.

CDR3 nucleotides: TGTGCCAGCTCACCGGGACAGAACACTGAAGCTTTCTTT. Protein: CASSPGQNTEAFF. The gene calls are TRBV18 and TRBJ1-1, with D perhaps TRBD1 (6 bases). The length of the CDR3 is 13 residues. From germline, CDR1 is KGHSH and CDR2 LQKENI. Trimming removed 3 bases from V and 1 base from J, with 6 bases in between.

The chain links TRBV27 to TRBJ2-1, with 8 bases lining up with TRBD1. Germline CDR1 is MNHEY and CDR2 is SMNVEV (reference sequence). V was pared by 6 bases and J by 9 bases, with 10 bases of the junction left unmatched. The CDR3 has 14 residues. CDR3 loop: CASRHGQGLGEQFF. The CDR3 DNA is TGTGCCAGCAGGCATGGACAGGGCCTAGGTGAGCAGTTCTTC.

The CDR3 DNA reads TGTGCCAGCTCACCCTACGTTAACGTTGACTATGGCTACACCTTC. Translated, it gives CASSPYVNVDYGYTF. The chain combines TRBV18 with TRBJ1-2; D unclear. This CDR3 contains 15 residues. Germline V gene sequence: CDR1 KGHSH, CDR2 LQKENI. V gave up 3 bases and J gave up 3 bases, with 14 bases separating them.

The V call is TRBV30, the J call TRBJ1-5; tentative D call: TRBD1 (6 bases). This CDR3 comprises 13 residues. V was clipped by 5 bases and J by 8 bases, with 16 bases between them. Germline CDR1 is GTSNPN and CDR2 is SVGIG (reference sequence). CDR3 sequence: CAWSLGAPKPQHF. The DNA of the CDR3 is TGTGCCTGGTCTCTGGGGGCTCCTAAGCCCCAGCATTTT.

This chain joins TRBV4-3 and TRBJ1-2; no definite D call. Germline V gene sequence: CDR1 LGHNA, CDR2 YSLEER. V lost 0 bases and J lost 6, with 14 bases in between. The CDR3 covers 15 residues. CDR3 nucleotide sequence: TGCGCCAGCAGCCAAGATCGACTCGCGAGGCATGGCTACACCTTC. It encodes CASSQDRLARHGYTF.

The chain couples TRBV6-5 to TRBJ2-1, with TRBD1 identical over 7 bases. J gave up 4 bases and V 6 bases, and 9 bases lay outside the gene matches. CDR1 and CDR2 (germline): MNHEY, SVGAGI. The CDR3 runs 15 residues. DNA of the CDR3: TGTGCCAGCAGAACCCCGAGACAGGGTTACAATGAGCAGTTCTTC. Protein: CASRTPRQGYNEQFF.

This chain links TRBV10-3 with TRBJ2-5, with 15 bases identical to TRBD2. V was clipped by 1 base and J by 2 bases; unmatched bases: 2. Germline loops: CDR1 ENHRY, CDR2 SYGVKD. This CDR3 contains 17 residues. In DNA form, the CDR3 reads TGTGCCATCAGTGAGTGGGGACTAGCGGGGGGACAAGAGACCCAGTACTTC. It codes for CAISEWGLAGGQETQYF.